These T cell receptor beta chains were read from a single sample in a study of molecular identifiers for immune sequencing clone quantification. TCRdb redid the calling of the PCR reads with MiXCR, one entry per CDR3 protein. The table lists approximately 630,000 distinct CDR3 sequences, around 25% of them singletons. Source material: naive CD8+ T cells from blood, with Jurkat cell RNA spiked in. All receptors come from a human donor in good health. Some libraries in this study had Jurkat cell RNA spiked in. Both conserved end residues are part of each CDR3. Each record gives: V gene, D gene, clone size, J gene, CDR3 protein, CDR3 DNA. D genes are given only for firm matches. The size entry is marked missing in some rows and otherwise reads once, few, many or a size class.

v_gene: TRBV12-3/TRBV12-4
d_gene: TRBD1
abundance: few
j_gene: TRBJ2-6
CDR3aa: CASSLAKGQGLSGANVLTF
CDR3nt: TGTGCCAGCAGTTTAGCGAAGGGACAGGGACTCTCTGGGGCCAACGTCCTGACTTTC

v_gene: TRBV12-3/TRBV12-4
d_gene: .
abundance: .
j_gene: TRBJ2-1
CDR3aa: CASTPGGAGNEQFF
CDR3nt: TGTGCCAGCACCCCAGGGGGGGCTGGGAATGAGCAGTTCTTC

v_gene: TRBV24-1
d_gene: .
abundance: .
j_gene: TRBJ2-3
CDR3aa: CATSDLTTDTQYF
CDR3nt: TGTGCCACCAGCGATCTTACCACAGATACGCAGTATTTT

v_gene: TRBV7-2
d_gene: TRBD2
abundance: many
j_gene: TRBJ2-7
CDR3aa: CASSPSGSTYEQYF
CDR3nt: TGTGCCAGCAGCCCGAGCGGGAGCACCTACGAGCAGTACTTC

v_gene: TRBV7-9
d_gene: TRBD2
abundance: .
j_gene: TRBJ2-7
CDR3aa: CASSLRLAGVEGQYF
CDR3nt: TGTGCCAGCAGCCTCAGACTAGCGGGAGTGGAAGGGCAGTACTTC

v_gene: TRBV20-1
d_gene: TRBD2
abundance: many
j_gene: TRBJ2-7
CDR3aa: CSAPSGFGHYEQYF
CDR3nt: TGCAGTGCCCCTAGCGGGTTTGGGCACTACGAGCAGTACTTC

v_gene: TRBV28
d_gene: .
abundance: many
j_gene: TRBJ1-1
CDR3aa: CASSYRGQYTEAFF
CDR3nt: TGTGCCAGCAGTTACCGAGGACAGTACACTGAAGCTTTCTTT

v_gene: TRBV5-1
d_gene: TRBD1
abundance: once
j_gene: TRBJ2-7
CDR3aa: CASKAGTEEQYF
CDR3nt: TGCGCCAGCAAGGCCGGGACAGAAGAGCAGTACTTC

v_gene: TRBV30
d_gene: .
abundance: many
j_gene: TRBJ2-1
CDR3aa: CAWSVRDRSYNEQFF
CDR3nt: TGTGCCTGGAGTGTACGTGACAGGTCCTACAATGAGCAGTTCTTC

v_gene: TRBV7-3
d_gene: TRBD1
abundance: .
j_gene: TRBJ2-5
CDR3aa: CASSPPSLQGMGETQYF
CDR3nt: TGTGCCAGCAGCCCGCCATCACTACAGGGGATGGGCGAGACCCAGTACTTC

v_gene: TRBV9
d_gene: .
abundance: few
j_gene: TRBJ1-1
CDR3aa: CASSLTGEYTEAFF
CDR3nt: TGTGCCAGCAGCCTCACGGGGGAGTACACTGAAGCTTTCTTT

v_gene: TRBV19
d_gene: TRBD1
abundance: .
j_gene: TRBJ1-4
CDR3aa: CASQDRANEKLFF
CDR3nt: TGTGCCAGCCAGGACAGGGCTAATGAAAAACTGTTTTTT

v_gene: TRBV6-5
d_gene: TRBD1
abundance: few
j_gene: TRBJ2-7
CDR3aa: CASSYSIGTVYEQYF
CDR3nt: TGTGCCAGCAGTTACTCGATTGGGACAGTCTACGAGCAGTACTTC

v_gene: TRBV21-1
d_gene: .
abundance: few
j_gene: TRBJ1-5
CDR3aa: CASSKYRGAGVQPQHF
CDR3nt: TGTGCCAGCAGCAAATACCGTGGGGCAGGGGTACAGCCCCAGCATTTT

v_gene: TRBV27
d_gene: TRBD2
abundance: few
j_gene: TRBJ2-7
CDR3aa: CASSSGSRYEQYF
CDR3nt: TGTGCCAGCAGTAGCGGGAGTAGGTACGAGCAGTACTTC

v_gene: TRBV10-3
d_gene: TRBD2
abundance: .
j_gene: TRBJ2-5
CDR3aa: CAISEVEGLAGGPEETQYF
CDR3nt: TGTGCCATCAGTGAGGTTGAAGGACTAGCGGGAGGGCCGGAAGAGACCCAGTACTTC

v_gene: TRBV5-6
d_gene: .
abundance: .
j_gene: TRBJ1-5
CDR3aa: CACSLGSGGNQPQHF
CDR3nt: TGTGCCTGCAGCTTGGGGTCAGGGGGCAATCAGCCCCAGCATTTT

v_gene: TRBV4-3
d_gene: TRBD2
abundance: many
j_gene: TRBJ2-6
CDR3aa: CASSQDESGGALSGANVLTF
CDR3nt: TGCGCCAGCAGCCAAGATGAAAGCGGGGGGGCGCTCTCTGGGGCCAACGTCCTGACTTTC

v_gene: TRBV27
d_gene: .
abundance: .
j_gene: TRBJ2-7
CDR3aa: CASRTGPNYEQYF
CDR3nt: TGTGCCAGCAGGACCGGGCCAAACTACGAGCAGTACTTC

v_gene: TRBV7-9
d_gene: .
abundance: few
j_gene: TRBJ2-1
CDR3aa: CASSFGGHEQFF
CDR3nt: TGTGCCAGCAGCTTTGGCGGCCATGAGCAGTTCTTC

v_gene: TRBV9
d_gene: TRBD1
abundance: .
j_gene: TRBJ2-5
CDR3aa: CASSVAGGQETQYF
CDR3nt: TGTGCCAGCAGCGTAGCAGGGGGCCAAGAGACCCAGTACTTC

v_gene: TRBV27
d_gene: TRBD1
abundance: few
j_gene: TRBJ1-6
CDR3aa: CASRPGGQGAWNSPLHF
CDR3nt: TGTGCCAGCCGACCAGGCGGACAGGGGGCATGGAATTCACCCCTCCACTTT

v_gene: TRBV12-3/TRBV12-4
d_gene: .
abundance: few
j_gene: TRBJ2-5
CDR3aa: CASSLRLAGETQYF
CDR3nt: TGTGCCAGCAGTTTACGTCTAGCTGGAGAGACCCAGTACTTC

v_gene: TRBV19
d_gene: .
abundance: .
j_gene: TRBJ2-1
CDR3aa: CASSLSGILSYNEQFF
CDR3nt: TGTGCCAGTAGCCTTTCGGGGATACTCTCCTACAATGAGCAGTTCTTC

v_gene: TRBV9
d_gene: TRBD1
abundance: few
j_gene: TRBJ2-7
CDR3aa: CASSGGQASYEQYF
CDR3nt: TGTGCCAGCAGCGGAGGACAGGCCTCCTACGAGCAGTACTTC

v_gene: TRBV9
d_gene: TRBD2
abundance: many
j_gene: TRBJ2-7
CDR3aa: CASSKTSAHYEQYF
CDR3nt: TGTGCCAGCAGCAAAACTAGCGCCCACTACGAGCAGTACTTC

v_gene: TRBV11-2
d_gene: .
abundance: many
j_gene: TRBJ2-5
CDR3aa: CASSPPLGAQQETQYF
CDR3nt: TGTGCCAGCAGCCCCCCATTGGGGGCCCAACAAGAGACCCAGTACTTC

v_gene: TRBV19
d_gene: TRBD2
abundance: .
j_gene: TRBJ2-1
CDR3aa: CASSPLPTGGYNEQFF
CDR3nt: TGTGCCAGTAGCCCACTCCCGACGGGGGGCTACAATGAGCAGTTCTTC

v_gene: TRBV6-1
d_gene: .
abundance: .
j_gene: TRBJ2-3
CDR3aa: CTSNEASITTNTQYF
CDR3nt: TGTACCAGCAATGAAGCGTCAATAACCACAAATACGCAGTATTTT

v_gene: TRBV20-1
d_gene: TRBD2
abundance: .
j_gene: TRBJ2-7
CDR3aa: CSARDIRGGVDEQYF
CDR3nt: TGCAGTGCTAGAGATATCCGGGGGGGCGTCGACGAGCAGTACTTC

v_gene: TRBV24-1
d_gene: .
abundance: many
j_gene: TRBJ2-2
CDR3aa: CATSDPSAGELFF
CDR3nt: TGTGCCACCAGTGATCCTAGCGCCGGGGAGCTGTTTTTT

v_gene: TRBV4-3
d_gene: TRBD1
abundance: few
j_gene: TRBJ2-2
CDR3aa: CASSQDPPTGDTGELFF
CDR3nt: TGCGCCAGCAGCCAAGATCCTCCCACAGGGGACACCGGGGAGCTGTTTTTT

v_gene: TRBV6-2/TRBV6-3
d_gene: .
abundance: .
j_gene: TRBJ2-4
CDR3aa: CASSYLVIGDIQYF
CDR3nt: TGTGCCAGCAGTTACTTGGTTATCGGGGACATTCAGTACTTC

v_gene: TRBV5-1
d_gene: .
abundance: many
j_gene: TRBJ2-3
CDR3aa: CASATETDTQYF
CDR3nt: TGCGCCAGCGCAACAGAGACAGATACGCAGTATTTT

v_gene: TRBV10-2
d_gene: .
abundance: many
j_gene: TRBJ1-1
CDR3aa: CASSESMRYWDNTEAFF
CDR3nt: TGCGCCAGCAGTGAGTCGATGAGGTATTGGGATAACACTGAAGCTTTCTTT